This entry lists 23 T cell receptor beta chains sequenced from one sample in a study of vaccination and CD4 T cells after COVID-19. Which antigens these TCRs recognize remains unknown. Researchers used the Oncomine TCR Beta short-read assay to sequence DNA from cultured CD4+ T cells. In TCRdb, the PCR reads were re-called with MiXCR into one record per CDR3 protein. The sample consists of 5,500 to 7,500 distinct CDR3 sequences, roughly 20% of them appearing once. Noted treatment: roughly ten-day PBMC culture with coronavirus spike peptide pools or control peptides (ViraFEST assay). The source material was CD4+ T cells from blood, cultured in vitro, sampled after SARS-CoV-2 vaccination. Every receptor here comes from a human donor who had recovered from COVID-19.

A word on this clonotype: A much larger clone lies one base from this, so it may be a read error. The V gene is TRBV7-7, the J gene TRBJ2-5; 7 bases are a match to TRBD1. Germline V CDR1 and CDR2: SSHAT, FNYEAQ (reference sequence). This CDR3 is 16 amino acids long. CDR3 residues: CAGSLAPRTGTETQYF. CDR3 in DNA: TGTGCTGGCAGCTTAGCGCCCCGGACAGGTACAGAGACCCAGTACTTC.

This chain joins TRBV27 and TRBJ2-1; a weak D match, TRBD2 (6 bases). The CDR3 runs 18 residues. V was trimmed by 1 base and J by 4 bases, leaving 20 bases between them. Germline-derived CDR1 and CDR2 are MNHEY and SMNVEV (reference sequence). The CDR3 DNA sequence: TGTGCCAGCAGTTTATACGGGCGGGAAAACGAGGGGTACAATGAGCAGTTCTTC. As protein: CASSLYGRENEGYNEQFF.

This clonotype qualifies as medium-sized. The chain couples TRBV7-9 to TRBJ2-7; a weak D match, TRBD1 (5 bases). V shed 5 bases and J shed 4 bases, with 9 bases lying between them. Germline V gene sequence: CDR1 SEHNR, CDR2 FQNEAQ (reference sequence). The CDR3 covers 12 residues. The CDR3: CASSQDTYEQYF. CDR3 DNA sequence: TGTGCCAGCAGCCAGGACACTTACGAGCAGTACTTC.

The table lists this clonotype with a few counts. The rearrangement uses TRBV5-4 and TRBJ2-7; a possible D gene is TRBD2 (6 bases). The CDR3 extends over 15 amino acids. Germline lookup yields CDR1 SGHNT and CDR2 YYREEE (reference sequence). Trimming shortened V by 0 bases and J by 0 bases, and 10 bases separated the two germline ends. CDR3 amino acids: CASSLGSGRSYEQYF. The CDR3 DNA sequence: TGTGCCAGCAGCTTGGGGAGCGGGCGCTCCTACGAGCAGTACTTC. Based on the CDR3 plus reference TRBV5-4 and TRBJ2-7, the full variable domain is ETGVTQSPTHLIKTRGQQVTLRCSSQSGHNTVSWYQQALGQGPQFIFQYYREEENGRGNFPPRFSGLQFPNYSSELNVNALELDDSALYLCASSLGSGRSYEQYFGPGTRLTVT.

This clonotype was picked up one time. The CDR3 sequence: CASSPLGGKGYEQYF. In nucleotides, the CDR3 is TGCGCCAGCAGCCCCCTTGGAGGAAAGGGCTACGAGCAGTACTTC. The J gene is TRBJ2-7, the V gene TRBV5-1; D is possibly TRBD2 (5 bases). Looked up from germline, CDR1 is SGHRS and CDR2 is YFSETQ. CDR3 length equals 15 residues. Trimming cost V 4 bases and J 3 bases, with 17 bases left between them.

This clonotype has just a few counts. V gene TRBV27 combines with J gene TRBJ1-6; unclear D gene. The CDR3 runs to 15 residues. The V gene's germline CDR1 is MNHEY and CDR2 SMNVEV (reference sequence). V lost 5 bases, J lost 4 bases, and 12 bases lay in between. DNA of the CDR3: TGTGCCAGCAGTCTCATGGACGGGTATAATTCACCCCTCCACTTT. Residues: CASSLMDGYNSPLHF.

This chain uses TRBV6-1 with TRBJ1-1; tentative D call: TRBD1 (5 bases). The germline CDR1 and CDR2 sequences are MNHNS and SASEGT. The CDR3 covers 15 residues. V lost 6 bases and J lost 4, with 18 bases in between. CDR3 sequence: CASSRWGTEGTEAFF. CDR3 nucleotide sequence: TGTGCCAGCAGCCGGTGGGGGACCGAGGGCACTGAAGCTTTCTTT.

CDR3 sequence reads: CASRRPSARYNEQFF. In DNA, the CDR3 is TGTGCCAGCAGGCGACCTAGCGCTCGATACAATGAGCAGTTCTTC. J is TRBJ2-1 and V is TRBV6-2 or TRBV6-3; weak D call: TRBD2 (6 bases). Per germline, CDR1 MNHEY and CDR2 SVGEGT. This CDR3 is 15 amino acids long. V dropped 6 bases and J dropped 4 bases, with 16 bases sitting between them.

This chain joins TRBV7-9 and TRBJ2-7; D possibly corresponds to TRBD2 (6 bases). The V and J ends lost 1 base and 4 bases respectively, with 23 bases between them. The CDR3 is 18 amino acids. Per the germline V gene, CDR1 is SEHNR and CDR2 is FQNEAQ (reference sequence). The DNA for the CDR3 is TGTGCCAGCAGCTTAGTAGCGTCGTGGGGCGGGACCCCTTACGAGCAGTACTTC. Its translation: CASSLVASWGGTPYEQYF.

The rearrangement joins TRBV20-1 to TRBJ1-1; no reliable D call. Germline CDR1 is DFQATT and CDR2 is SNEGSKA (reference sequence). V lost 2 bases and J 0 bases, leaving 7 bases between the germline ends. The CDR3 sequence is 13 residues long. The CDR3 here is CSARTSMNTEAFF. CDR3 nucleotides: TGCAGTGCTAGAACAAGTATGAACACTGAAGCTTTCTTT.

The table lists this clonotype with a few counts. The chain links TRBV7-3 to TRBJ2-3, with TRBD2 matching 11 bases. V lost 3 bases and J lost 4; bases outside the gene matches: 9. Germline CDR1 and CDR2: SGHTA and FQGTGA. The CDR3 totals 17 residues. The CDR3 region is CASSFLPSGGRADTQYF. The CDR3 coding sequence is TGTGCCAGCAGCTTTCTCCCTAGCGGGGGGAGAGCAGATACGCAGTATTTT.

This clonotype was recorded a few times. V is TRBV5-1 and J is TRBJ1-1; weak D call: TRBD1 (6 bases). The germline V and J ends were trimmed by 3 bases and 1 base, with 10 bases remaining between them. Looked up from germline, CDR1 is SGHRS and CDR2 is YFSETQ. This CDR3 is built from 14 residues. The CDR3 DNA sequence: TGCGCCAGCAGCTCAGGACAGCCGAACACTGAAGCTTTCTTT. Encoded protein: CASSSGQPNTEAFF.

In this sample, this clonotype turned up a few times. The genes are TRBV19 and TRBJ2-5; D may be TRBD1 or TRBD2 (6 bases each). CDR1 is LNHDA, CDR2 SQIVND, per germline (reference sequence). The CDR3 length is 14 residues. V lost 3 bases to trimming and J lost 4 bases, with 12 bases between them. Here the CDR3 DNA reads TGTGCCAGTAGTATCGCGGGACAATTAGAGACCCAGTACTTC. Translating it yields CASSIAGQLETQYF.

The chain carries TRBV6-1 and TRBJ1-5; the D gene is possibly TRBD1 (6 bases). The germline V and J ends were trimmed by 5 bases and 7 bases, with 15 bases remaining between them. CDR1 MNHNS and CDR2 SASEGT come from the germline V gene. This CDR3 spans 14 amino acids. CDR3 sequence reads: CASSLTGGRQPQHF. CDR3 sequence (DNA): TGTGCCAGCAGTCTAACGGGGGGCAGGCAGCCCCAGCATTTT.

This chain joins TRBV6-2 or TRBV6-3 and TRBJ1-2, with D perhaps TRBD1 (6 bases). The CDR3 runs 15 residues. The germline CDR1 and CDR2 sequences are MNHEY and SVGEGT. V shed 6 bases and J shed 3 bases, with 17 bases lying between them. CDR3 in amino acids: CASRPPTGSHYGYTF. The CDR3 bases are TGTGCCAGCAGACCCCCCACAGGGTCTCACTATGGCTACACCTTC.

The chain carries TRBV20-1 and TRBJ1-1; 9 bases match TRBD1. V lost 6 bases, J lost 1 base, and 12 bases stayed unmatched. This CDR3 comprises 16 residues. The germline V gene encodes CDR1 DFQATT and CDR2 SNEGSKA (reference sequence). The CDR3 here is CSARIQGARGNTEAFF. The CDR3 nucleotides read TGCAGTGCCCGAATACAGGGGGCGCGGGGGAACACTGAAGCTTTCTTT.

By frequency in the sample, this clonotype is medium-sized. This chain uses TRBV7-8 with TRBJ1-1; D may be TRBD1 (6 bases). CDR1 and CDR2 from the germline V gene are SGHVS and FQNEAQ. The V end lost 0 bases, the J end lost 6 bases, and 11 bases lay between the germline ends. The CDR3 contains 14 residues. This chain's CDR3 is CASSLALQGAEAFF. The CDR3 bases are TGTGCCAGCAGCTTAGCGTTACAGGGAGCTGAAGCTTTCTTT.

The V and J genes are TRBV5-6 and TRBJ2-7, with TRBD1 as a possible D gene (7 bases). The CDR3 runs 14 residues. The V end was cut by 2 bases, the J end by 3 bases, with 12 bases between. Germline CDR1 is SGHDT and CDR2 is YYEEEE. In nucleotides, the CDR3 is TGTGCCAGCAGCTTTGGCGGGGACAGCTACGAGCAGTACTTC. It is translated as CASSFGGDSYEQYF. The variable domain in full, completed from reference TRBV5-6 and TRBJ2-7, reads DAGVTQSPTHLIKTRGQQVTLRCSPKSGHDTVSWYQQALGQGPQFIFQYYEEEERQRGNFPDRFSGHQFPNYSSELNVNALLLGDSALYLCASSFGGDSYEQYFGPGTRLTVT.

The J gene is TRBJ2-1, the V gene TRBV2; the D call may be TRBD1 or TRBD2 (5 bases each). The germline V gene encodes CDR1 SNHLY and CDR2 FYNNEI. Trimming left V 3 bases short and J 4 bases short, with 10 bases between. The CDR3 contains 14 residues. The CDR3 bases are TGTGCCAGCAGTGAGATGGGGGTATACAATGAGCAGTTCTTC. Protein sequence: CASSEMGVYNEQFF.

This clonotype was counted between two and nine times. The rearrangement uses TRBV5-5 and TRBJ2-5, with D perhaps TRBD1 (5 bases). CDR3 length: 14 residues. V was trimmed by 3 bases and J by 2 bases, leaving 11 bases between them. Germline V gene data show CDR1 as SGHKS and CDR2 as YYEKEE (reference sequence). As DNA, the CDR3 is TGTGCCAGCAGCTCTAGGGGATTACAAGAGACCCAGTACTTC. Its protein is CASSSRGLQETQYF.

The gene calls are TRBV20-1 and TRBJ2-1; D remains unclear. Per germline, CDR1 DFQATT and CDR2 SNEGSKA (reference sequence). The V end was cut by 6 bases, the J end by 4 bases, with 16 bases between. CDR3 length: 14 amino acids. DNA of the CDR3: TGCAGTGCGGAAGGACCGACGAGTTACAATGAGCAGTTCTTC. The encoded protein is CSAEGPTSYNEQFF.

V usage is TRBV5-1 and J usage is TRBJ2-5; 10 bases match TRBD2. J gave up 1 base and V 4 bases, and 10 bases lay outside the gene matches. The CDR3 is 17 amino acids. Germline V CDR1 and CDR2: SGHRS, YFSETQ. Here the CDR3 reads CASSPMGSSGGQETQYF. The CDR3 nucleotides read TGCGCCAGCAGCCCAATGGGGTCTAGCGGGGGCCAAGAGACCCAGTACTTC.

V and J are TRBV4-1 and TRBJ2-3; 8 nucleotides line up with TRBD2. The trim removed 5 bases at V and 5 bases at J, leaving 12 bases unmatched. The CDR3 covers 16 residues. The germline gives CDR1 MGHRA, CDR2 YSYEKL. In DNA, the CDR3 is TGCGCCAGCAGCGCCCACCCGGGACTAGATGGAGATACGCAGTATTTT. As protein: CASSAHPGLDGDTQYF.